The present T cell receptor (beta chain) was sequenced within a study of blood T cell repertoires in COVID-19. The CDR3 contains 13 residues. After removal of 4 bases from V and 7 bases from J, the junction contained 8 bases not matched to a gene. Germline lookup yields CDR1 SGHTS and CDR2 YDEGEE. The method was immunoSEQ multiplex PCR; TCRdb's version includes in-frame clones alone and lacks a portion of them. The sample carries about 270,000 clones, around 84% recorded once. Sequencing used peripheral blood. The clonotype comes from a human donor with COVID-19, enrolled during active disease. The donor label of this sample is uncertain. This chain joins TRBV5-8 and TRBJ2-7; 7 bases line up with TRBD2. CDR3 bases: TGTGCCAGCAGCCGTGGACTAGTTGGGGAGCAGTACTTC. Protein: CASSRGLVGEQYF.